These 27 T cell receptor beta chains were all obtained from the same sample, sequenced in a study of control samples from healthy donors and cancer patients. Libraries were prepared by immunoSEQ multiplex PCR; TCRdb keeps only in-frame clonotypes and omits some of them. The sample shows about 220,000 clones, just under 95% of them seen only once. Sequenced input: blood. The receptors were gathered from a man aged 45-65 years in good health.

The rearrangement joins TRBV9 to TRBJ2-1; D perhaps matches TRBD2 (6 bases). V was cut by 0 bases and J by 3 bases, with 10 bases left in between. The CDR3 has 15 residues. Looked up from germline, CDR1 is SGDLS and CDR2 is YYNGEE. The CDR3: CASSVDAGHYNEQFF. DNA for the CDR3: TGTGCCAGCAGCGTAGACGCGGGGCACTACAATGAGCAGTTCTTC.

The V gene is TRBV18, the J gene TRBJ1-1; D remains ambiguous. The V end lost 5 bases, the J end lost 3 bases, and 13 bases lay between the germline ends. The germline V gene has CDR1 KGHSH and CDR2 LQKENI. This CDR3 is built from 14 residues. The CDR3 sequence is CASSTQGPHTEAFF. The CDR3 DNA follows: TGTGCCAGCTCAACCCAAGGCCCCCACACTGAAGCTTTCTTT.

J is TRBJ2-5 and V is TRBV5-1; 12 bases fit TRBD2. Looked up from germline, CDR1 is SGHRS and CDR2 is YFSETQ. The CDR3 spans 16 residues. V lost 5 bases, J lost 0 bases, and 5 bases stayed unmatched. As DNA, the CDR3 is TGCGCCAGCAGAAGACTAGCGGGGGCGAACCAAGAGACCCAGTACTTC. Protein: CASRRLAGANQETQYF.

The chain has TRBV30 and TRBJ1-4; no firm D call. The germline gives CDR1 GTSNPN, CDR2 SVGIG (reference sequence). Trimming removed 0 bases from V and 4 bases from J, with 12 bases in between. This CDR3 contains 15 residues. The CDR3 sequence is CAWSVSWIINEKLFF. CDR3 sequence (DNA): TGTGCCTGGAGTGTCAGTTGGATTATTAATGAAAAACTGTTTTTT.

V usage is TRBV27 and J usage is TRBJ2-3; D is undetermined. Trimming removed 0 bases from V and 0 bases from J, with 13 bases in between. CDR1 and CDR2 (germline): MNHEY, SMNVEV (reference sequence). This CDR3 has 17 residues. Here the CDR3 DNA reads TGTGCCAGCAGTTTATCTCCCTCGACATCTAGCACAGATACGCAGTATTTT. Translated: CASSLSPSTSSTDTQYF.

Here the CDR3 reads CASSPWDSVYGYTF. The CDR3 DNA reads TGTGCCAGCAGCCCCTGGGACAGCGTTTATGGCTACACCTTC. The chain employs TRBV11-2 and TRBJ1-2; 7 positions agree with TRBD1. Germline trimming cut 5 bases from V and 5 bases from J; bases unmatched to any gene: 8. The CDR3 runs to 14 residues. Germline CDR1 SGHAT, CDR2 FQNNGV.

The chain couples TRBV12-2 to TRBJ1-2. TRBV12-2 is a recognized pseudogene. The CDR3 spans 13 residues. The chain's CDR3 is CASRLPGLDGYTF. Written as DNA, the CDR3 is TGTGCAAGTCGGCTCCCCGGATTGGATGGCTACACCTTC.

The chain has TRBV10-1 and TRBJ2-1; D may be TRBD1 or TRBD2 (5 bases each). V dropped 0 bases and J dropped 9 bases, with 9 bases sitting between them. Germline V gives CDR1 WNHNN, CDR2 SYGVQD (reference sequence). This CDR3 comprises 13 residues. The CDR3 here is CASSESPGGEQFF. The DNA of the CDR3 is TGCGCCAGCAGTGAGTCACCTGGGGGTGAGCAGTTCTTC.

This clone was observed a single time. V and J are TRBV6-5 and TRBJ1-6; no firm D call. This CDR3 has 12 residues. Trimming stripped 6 bases from V and 10 bases from J, with 10 bases between. Germline values: CDR1 MNHEY, CDR2 SVGAGI. The CDR3 here is CASRPGESPLHF. CDR3 nucleotides: TGTGCCAGCAGACCTGGAGAATCACCCCTCCACTTT.

The V gene is TRBV28, the J gene TRBJ1-6; TRBD1 matches 7 bases. The CDR3 extends over 19 amino acids. The germline CDR1 and CDR2 sequences are MDHEN and SYDVKM. The junction had 11 bases not matched to a gene; V was cut back by 1 base and J by 2 bases. CDR3 loop: CASSLLTTGSNAYNSPLHF. CDR3 coding DNA: TGTGCCAGCAGTTTATTAACGACAGGGAGTAACGCCTATAATTCACCCCTCCACTTT.

This chain links TRBV2 with TRBJ2-1, with D maybe TRBD1 (7 bases). V lost 6 bases, J lost 3 bases, and 15 bases lay in between. Per the germline V gene, CDR1 is SNHLY and CDR2 is FYNNEI. This CDR3 contains 15 residues. The CDR3 spells CASRAGGTVYNEQFF. The CDR3 region has the DNA TGTGCCAGCAGGGCAGGGGGGACAGTCTACAATGAGCAGTTCTTC.

The V call is TRBV6-5, the J call TRBJ1-2, with 8 bases lining up with TRBD1. The trim removed 5 bases at V and 8 bases at J, leaving 10 bases unmatched. The germline V gene has CDR1 MNHEY and CDR2 SVGAGI. This CDR3 is built from 14 residues. The CDR3 sequence: CASSRTGGMGGYTF. In nucleotides, the CDR3 is TGTGCCAGCAGTAGAACAGGGGGGATGGGAGGCTACACCTTC.

This sequence joins TRBV5-1 and TRBJ1-5; TRBD1 is a possible D gene (5 bases). This CDR3 spans 14 amino acids. The germline gives CDR1 SGHRS, CDR2 YFSETQ. Trimming left V 3 bases short and J 6 bases short, with 13 bases between. CDR3 loop: CASSWGEGGQPQHF. The DNA of the CDR3 is TGCGCCAGCAGCTGGGGGGAAGGAGGTCAGCCCCAGCATTTT.

CDR3 loop: CASSTYKAGETQYF. The CDR3 DNA is TGTGCCAGCAGCACCTACAAGGCTGGAGAGACCCAGTACTTC. The V call is TRBV21-1, the J call TRBJ2-5. TRBV21-1 is a documented pseudogene. The CDR3 runs 14 residues.

The CDR3 loop reads CASSPQGVMNTEAFF. CDR3 DNA: TGTGCCAGCTCACCCCAGGGGGTTATGAACACTGAAGCTTTCTTT. The genes are TRBV18 and TRBJ1-1; 7 positions agree with TRBD1. Per the germline V gene, CDR1 is KGHSH and CDR2 is LQKENI. The CDR3 loop spans 15 amino acids. V was pared by 3 bases and J by 0 bases, with 4 bases of the junction left unmatched.

The chain carries TRBV4-3 and TRBJ2-7; D may match TRBD1 or TRBD2 (5 bases each). Germline loops: CDR1 LGHNA, CDR2 YSLEER. The CDR3 loop spans 15 amino acids. Trimming removed 3 bases from V and 1 base from J, with 13 bases in between. For the CDR3, the DNA is TGCGCCAGCAGCCATACCGGGACCCGGTCCTACGAGCAGTACTTC. The encoded protein is CASSHTGTRSYEQYF.

The chain couples TRBV7-9 to TRBJ2-1; 11 bases fit TRBD2. Germline loops: CDR1 SEHNR, CDR2 FQNEAQ (reference sequence). V was pared by 5 bases and J by 7 bases, with 7 bases of the junction left unmatched. The CDR3 contains 15 residues. The CDR3, as DNA: TGTGCCAGCAGCGAGACTAGCGGGGAGGGGAATGAGCAGTTCTTC. Its protein is CASSETSGEGNEQFF.

The chain has TRBV2 and TRBJ2-5, with D perhaps TRBD1 or TRBD2 (5 bases each). The CDR3 runs 13 residues. CDR1 and CDR2 from the germline V gene are SNHLY and FYNNEI. V lost 7 bases and J lost 10, with 19 bases in between. DNA of the CDR3: TGTGCCAGCAACACCCCCATTCTTGGGGGCCAGTACTTC. Translation gives CASNTPILGGQYF. Variable domain in full (rest from reference TRBV2 and TRBJ2-5): EPEVTQTPSHQVTQMGQEVILRCVPISNHLYFYWYRQILGQKVEFLVSFYNNEISEKSEIFDDQFSVERPDGSNFTLKIRSTKLEDSAMYFCASNTPILGGQYFGPGTRLLVL.

The rearrangement joins TRBV2 to TRBJ2-7; TRBD1 matches at 7 bases. Germline V CDR1 and CDR2: SNHLY, FYNNEI. The CDR3 loop spans 16 amino acids. V lost 5 bases, J lost 9 bases, and 19 bases stayed unmatched. CDR3 in amino acids: CASSQKPGTAEPRQYF. CDR3 bases: TGTGCCAGCAGTCAGAAGCCCGGGACAGCCGAACCGAGGCAGTACTTC. Based on the CDR3 plus reference TRBV2 and TRBJ2-7, the full variable domain is EPEVTQTPSHQVTQMGQEVILRCVPISNHLYFYWYRQILGQKVEFLVSFYNNEISEKSEIFDDQFSVERPDGSNFTLKIRSTKLEDSAMYFCASSQKPGTAEPRQYFGPGTRLTVT.

This chain uses TRBV27 with TRBJ2-1, with 7 bases that match TRBD2. The germline gives CDR1 MNHEY, CDR2 SMNVEV (reference sequence). V lost 2 bases and J lost 3; bases outside the gene matches: 7. The CDR3 contains 16 residues. The CDR3 region has the DNA TGTGCCAGCAGTTTAGGGCGGCGGGGGATCTACAATGAGCAGTTCTTC. Protein: CASSLGRRGIYNEQFF.

Of note for this clone: The sample holds other DNA sequences that translate to the same CDR3. The gene calls are TRBV2 and TRBJ1-4; no reliable D call. The CDR3 runs 11 residues. V was shortened by 9 bases and J by 6 bases, with 8 bases between the two germline ends. Germline lookup yields CDR1 SNHLY and CDR2 FYNNEI. CDR3 coding DNA: TGTGCCAGACAGTCTGATGAAAAACTGTTTTTT. Its translation: CARQSDEKLFF.

The J gene is TRBJ1-2, the V gene TRBV5-1; TRBD1 matches at 8 bases. The CDR3 is 14 amino acids. The germline gives CDR1 SGHRS, CDR2 YFSETQ. With 4 bases clipped from V and 10 bases from J, the junction kept 12 bases outside the gene matches. Here the CDR3 DNA reads TGCGCCAGCAGCCAAACAACGACAGGGGCTTACTACACCTTC. Translated, it gives CASSQTTTGAYYTF. The entire variable domain, with the rest obtained from reference TRBV5-1 and TRBJ1-2, is as follows: KAGVTQTPRYLIKTRGQQVTLSCSPISGHRSVSWYQQTPGQGLQFLFEYFSETQRNKGNFPGRFSGRQFSNSRSEMNVSTLELGDSALYLCASSQTTTGAYYTFGSGTRLTVV.

This chain's CDR3 is CATARWGRTDTQYF. CDR3 nucleotide sequence: TGTGCCACCGCCCGCTGGGGAAGGACAGATACGCAGTATTTT. This chain connects TRBV15 to TRBJ2-3; no clear D gene. The V gene's germline CDR1 is LNHNV and CDR2 YYDKDF (reference sequence). The CDR3 covers 14 residues. The ends were cut back, 8 bases at V and 3 bases at J, with 15 bases in the middle.

This clone has just a few counts. For the CDR3, the DNA is TGTGCCAGCAGTTCACCTCGGGGATCGCCTGAAGCTTTCTTT. As protein: CASSSPRGSPEAFF. The V gene is TRBV6-6, the J gene TRBJ1-1, with D unclear. The germline V gene has CDR1 MNHNY and CDR2 SVGAGI (reference sequence). V shed 4 bases and J shed 6 bases, with 15 bases lying between them. The CDR3 length is 14 residues.

The V gene is TRBV24-1, the J gene TRBJ1-2; tentatively, D is TRBD1 (5 bases). This CDR3 spans 13 amino acids. V gave up 4 bases and J gave up 8 bases, with 13 bases separating them. CDR1 is KGHDR and CDR2 is SFDVKD in the germline V gene. The DNA of the CDR3 is TGTGCCACCAGTGAGGAGGGGCTAGGAGGCTACACCTTC. It codes for CATSEEGLGGYTF.

This clone was detected once. The chain joins TRBV9 to TRBJ1-3, with a weak D call TRBD1 (5 bases). CDR1 is SGDLS and CDR2 is YYNGEE in the germline V gene. V lost 0 bases to trimming and J lost 4 bases, with 11 bases between them. CDR3 length equals 15 residues. In DNA form, the CDR3 reads TGTGCCAGCAGCGTAGTGGCAGGGAGGGGAAACACCATATATTTT. This gives the protein CASSVVAGRGNTIYF.

The chain uses TRBV7-2 and TRBJ2-7, with 7 bases aligning to TRBD1. Germline V gene lookup returns CDR1 SGHTA and CDR2 FQGNSA. With V trimmed by 0 bases and J by 3 bases, 2 bases remained unmatched. The CDR3 has 14 residues. The CDR3 coding sequence is TGTGCCAGCAGCTTAGCGACAGGGTGCTACGAGCAGTACTTC. Translated, it gives CASSLATGCYEQYF. Variable domain in full (rest from reference TRBV7-2 and TRBJ2-7): GAGVSQSPSNKVTEKGKDVELRCDPISGHTALYWYRQSLGQGLEFLIYFQGNSAPDKSGLPSDRFSAERTGGSVSTLTIQRTQQEDSAVYLCASSLATGCYEQYFGPGTRLTVT.